This T cell receptor (beta chain) was recovered during a study of tissue T cells after allogeneic stem cell transplantation. The sample's time point: mouse harvest day 14 after allogeneic transplant. The graft held 10^6 splenic CD5+ T cells and 10^7 T-cell-depleted bone marrow cells. Mice had MHC-mismatched B6 into BALB/c GVHD, sampled day 7 or 14. Trimming left V 1 base short and J 2 bases short, with 5 bases between. Germline values: CDR1 NNHDY, CDR2 SYVADS. CDR3 size: 13 residues. Worth noting for this clone: Its target is unknown. Here the gene names and germline are mouse. The CDR3 end falls 1 residue outside the read, so it is completed with the germline J gene.

Study observations and caveats: Across patients, clones rarely overlapped, yet motif clusters were shared tissue-specifically. Which tissue TCRs were alloreactive or antigen-specific was not determined. Some clones might be persisting host cells.

CDR3 sequences, V/J genes, frequencies and template counts came from survey-depth TCRbeta sequencing. Clones were read by immunoSEQ multiplex PCR, and TCRdb kept only the in-frame ones, dropping some. The table shows approximately 4,000 clones, with 40% to 50% occurring only once. The receptor comes from a female BALB/c mouse given C57BL/6 T cells with graft-versus-host disease after an allogeneic hematopoietic cell transplant. The sample comprised lymph node tissue. This sequence joins TRBV13-3 and TRBJ2-3; D is unresolved. This chain's CDR3 is CASSDRVAETLYF. CDR3 DNA (partial): TGTGCCAGCAGTGATCGGGTTGCAGAAACGCTGTAT.